This T cell receptor (beta chain) appears in the sequencing data of a study of T-cell memory formation after mild COVID-19. About the study: The two donors had largely donor-specific TCR clusters.

With V trimmed by 3 bases and J by 2 bases, 7 bases remained unmatched. Per the germline V gene, CDR1 is SQVTM and CDR2 is ANQGSEA. The length of the CDR3 is 14 residues. Study results and limitations: SARS-CoV-2 specificity of second-wave clones peaking day 37 was unconfirmed. Mainly CM and EM harbored the contracting CD4+ clones; mainly EMRA harbored the CD8+ ones.

Concerning this clonotype: What it binds is not known.

5'RACE with constant-segment primers yielded barcoded, UMI-tagged TCR alpha and TCR beta cDNA libraries. TCRdb reprocessed the 5' RACE reads via MiXCR and lists one record per CDR3 protein. The sample lists 140,000 to 150,000 distinct CDR3 sequences, about 6.1% seen once, with more than 2% in the top ten. Sample: PBMCs or a T cell subset sorted from them (not recorded which). The source is an adult woman who had mild COVID-19 (a few samples of this study predate the infection). Cell type and time point are not known. The chain combines TRBV29-1 with TRBJ2-7; 7 nucleotides match TRBD1. The CDR3 sequence is CSVEGPQGTYEQYF. As DNA, the CDR3 is TGCAGCGTTGAGGGGCCACAGGGGACCTACGAGCAGTACTTC.